This T cell receptor (beta chain) is from a study of shared clonotypes between healthy human individuals. Study-wide findings and caveats: Naive subsets typically showed greater estimated richness than memory subsets.

Points on this clone: The antigen is not known. The same CDR3 arises from other DNA sequences in this sample as well.

This CDR3 is 12 amino acids long. V lost 5 bases and J lost 1, with 2 bases in between. Germline V gene sequence: CDR1 MDHEN, CDR2 SYDVKM. The assay was immunoSEQ multiplex PCR, and TCRdb's table has in-frame clones only and misses some. The sample shows around 2.5 million clones, more than 85% of them seen only once. The donors, healthy adults who were HIV-negative, had experienced no recent acute infections or vaccinations. This chain links TRBV28 with TRBJ2-2; D gene unclear. The sequence came from a man aged 18-30 years in good health. Some clones in this sample may be carry-over from other donors' samples. The sample was naive CD4+ T cells from PBMCs. Subset: CD45RA+ positively selected. DNA of the CDR3: TGTGCCAGCAGTCTGAACACCGGGGAGCTGTTTTTT. Translation gives CASSLNTGELFF.